Following are 21 T cell receptor beta chains from one sample sequenced in a study of technical replicates of blood from a few donors. Profiled with immunoSEQ multiplex PCR; TCRdb holds only in-frame clones, not every one. The data contain 65,000 to 85,000 clones, around 96% of them singletons. The sequenced sample consisted of T cells isolated from PBMCs. These receptors came from a human donor in good health.

V usage is TRBV18 and J usage is TRBJ2-5, with D perhaps matching TRBD2 (6 bases). Germline V gene sequence: CDR1 KGHSH, CDR2 LQKENI. V was trimmed by 1 base and J by 4 bases, leaving 10 bases between them. This CDR3 has 14 amino acids. As DNA, the CDR3 is TGTGCCAGCTCACCACGGCGGGATGGAGAGACCCAGTACTTC. Amino acids: CASSPRRDGETQYF.

The gene calls are TRBV29-1 and TRBJ2-5, with 12 nucleotides matching TRBD2. The CDR3 runs to 15 residues. V lost 6 bases and J lost 1; bases outside the gene matches: 6. The germline V gene has CDR1 SQVTM and CDR2 ANQGSEA. DNA for the CDR3: TGCAGCGTAGTTAGGACTAGCGGGATCCAAGAGACCCAGTACTTC. Translated, it gives CSVVRTSGIQETQYF.

J is TRBJ1-2 and V is TRBV19; the match to TRBD1 covers 8 bases. Germline V CDR1 and CDR2: LNHDA, SQIVND (reference sequence). J lost 8 bases, V lost 6 bases, and 14 bases had no gene match. The CDR3 length is 15 residues. The CDR3 here is CASSPLRQGAGGYTF. The CDR3 DNA follows: TGTGCCAGTAGCCCCCTCCGCCAGGGGGCCGGGGGCTACACCTTC.

This clone was detected once. An end of the junction does not agree with germline; a read error may underlie this. This chain joins TRBV7-3 and TRBJ2-1, with D perhaps matching TRBD2 (5 bases). The CDR3 runs 13 residues. The germline CDR1 and CDR2 sequences are SGHTA and FQGTGA. CDR3 sequence: CASSLTRNNEQFF. The CDR3 nucleotides are TGTGCCAGCAGCCTAACTAGAAACAATGAGCAGTTCTTC.

The rearrangement links TRBV18 to TRBJ1-1, with D possibly being TRBD1 (6 bases). Per the germline V gene, CDR1 is KGHSH and CDR2 is LQKENI. This CDR3 comprises 16 residues. Trimming took off 2 bases at V and 4 bases at J, with 17 bases between the two ends. The CDR3 protein is CASSPGTPGAGTEAFF. The CDR3 nucleotides read TGTGCCAGCTCACCAGGAACCCCAGGGGCGGGCACTGAAGCTTTCTTT. Together with reference TRBV18 and TRBJ1-1, the CDR3 gives the full variable domain: NAGVMQNPRHLVRRRGQEARLRCSPMKGHSHVYWYRQLPEEGLKFMVYLQKENIIDESGMPKERFSAEFPKEGPSILRIQQVVRGDSAAYFCASSPGTPGAGTEAFFGQGTRLTVV.

V usage is TRBV9 and J usage is TRBJ2-3; D might be TRBD1 (6 bases). Germline V gene data show CDR1 as SGDLS and CDR2 as YYNGEE. The ends were cut back, 3 bases at V and 1 base at J, with 15 bases in the middle. The CDR3 length is 16 residues. CDR3 sequence reads: CASSGTQGLGTDTQYF. DNA of the CDR3: TGTGCCAGCAGCGGGACACAGGGTCTTGGCACAGATACGCAGTATTTT. The entire variable domain, with the rest obtained from reference TRBV9 and TRBJ2-3, is as follows: DSGVTQTPKHLITATGQRVTLRCSPRSGDLSVYWYQQSLDQGLQFLIQYYNGEERAKGNILERFSAQQFPDLHSELNLSSLELGDSALYFCASSGTQGLGTDTQYFGPGTRLTVL.

V usage is TRBV7-8 and J usage is TRBJ2-7; D is possibly TRBD1 (5 bases). V dropped 5 bases and J dropped 0 bases, with 11 bases sitting between them. Germline loops: CDR1 SGHVS, CDR2 FQNEAQ. The CDR3 spans 14 residues. CDR3 bases: TGTGCCAGCAGCGTTACAGGTGCCTCCTACGAGCAGTACTTC. As protein: CASSVTGASYEQYF.

This rearrangement joins TRBV9 to TRBJ2-1; the match to TRBD1 covers 9 bases. Germline V gene lookup returns CDR1 SGDLS and CDR2 YYNGEE. CDR3 length: 16 residues. V lost 3 bases, J lost 1 base, and 5 bases stayed unmatched. CDR3 sequence: CASSEGTGLSYNEQFF. The DNA for the CDR3 is TGTGCCAGCAGCGAGGGGACAGGGTTGTCCTACAATGAGCAGTTCTTC.

The chain employs TRBV7-6 and TRBJ2-7; D gene ambiguous. The length of the CDR3 is 11 residues. Germline CDR1 and CDR2: SGHVS and FNYEAQ. V was cut by 2 bases and J by 5 bases, with 4 bases left in between. CDR3 DNA sequence: TGTGCCAGCAGCTTAAGCCACGAGCAGTACTTC. Amino acid sequence: CASSLSHEQYF.

For this clone: At the DNA level, this CDR3 is encoded by other sequences in the same sample as well. The chain is built from TRBV7-9 and TRBJ2-1; 7 bases align to TRBD1. The CDR3 extends over 14 amino acids. V shed 3 bases, J shed 2 bases, and the junction held 1 base outside the gene matches. Germline V gives CDR1 SEHNR, CDR2 FQNEAQ (reference sequence). The CDR3 loop is CASSFTGAYNEQFF. For the CDR3, the DNA is TGTGCCAGCAGCTTTACAGGGGCCTACAATGAGCAGTTCTTC.

The chain is built from TRBV6-6 and TRBJ2-1; a possible D gene is TRBD2 (6 bases). This CDR3 is 13 amino acids long. Between the trimmed V and J ends, which lost 8 bases and 1 base, there was a span of 9 bases. CDR1 and CDR2 from the germline V gene are MNHNY and SVGAGI (reference sequence). CDR3 sequence reads: CASDAGSYNEQFF. DNA for the CDR3: TGTGCCAGCGACGCGGGATCCTACAATGAGCAGTTCTTC.

CDR3 protein: CASSSIFPGQVRYEQYF. CDR3 DNA: TGTGCCAGCAGCTCGATATTTCCGGGACAGGTGAGGTACGAGCAGTACTTC. This sequence joins TRBV7-8 and TRBJ2-7; 8 bases align to TRBD1. V was pared by 4 bases and J by 4 bases, with 15 bases of the junction left unmatched. The CDR3 totals 17 residues. Germline V gene data show CDR1 as SGHVS and CDR2 as FQNEAQ.

This clone was seen a single time. The chain is built from TRBV2 and TRBJ1-4, with 7 bases aligning to TRBD1. V lost 3 bases, J lost 5 bases, and 9 bases stayed unmatched. This CDR3 is built from 16 residues. From germline, CDR1 is SNHLY and CDR2 FYNNEI. CDR3 coding DNA: TGTGCCAGCAGTGACGGGACACTCAGGGGGAATGAAAAACTGTTTTTT. This encodes CASSDGTLRGNEKLFF.

The chain couples TRBV9 to TRBJ2-6; TRBD1 matches at 10 bases. V was clipped by 7 bases and J by 1 base; unmatched bases: 5. This CDR3 contains 16 residues. The germline V gene has CDR1 SGDLS and CDR2 YYNGEE. DNA for the CDR3: TGTGCCAGCGGGACAGGGGCTTTATCTGGGGCCAACGTCCTGACTTTC. As protein: CASGTGALSGANVLTF.

The gene calls are TRBV5-5 and TRBJ1-6; D call uncertain. The ends were cut back, 1 base at V and 4 bases at J, with 6 bases in the middle. This CDR3 spans 14 amino acids. Germline V gene data show CDR1 as SGHKS and CDR2 as YYEKEE (reference sequence). The CDR3 nucleotides read TGTGCCAGCAGCTTGCGAGATTATAATTCACCCCTCCACTTT. This codes for CASSLRDYNSPLHF. Full variable domain (remainder filled in from reference TRBV5-5 and TRBJ1-6): DAGVTQSPTHLIKTRGQQVTLRCSPISGHKSVSWYQQVLGQGPQFIFQYYEKEERGRGNFPDRFSARQFPNYSSELNVNALLLGDSALYLCASSLRDYNSPLHFGNGTRLTVT.

The chain carries TRBV27 and TRBJ1-5; D not certain. There are 13 residues in the CDR3. V lost 6 bases, J lost 3 bases, and 9 bases lay in between. Germline V gives CDR1 MNHEY, CDR2 SMNVEV (reference sequence). In DNA form, the CDR3 reads TGTGCCAGCAGGGACTTAGACAATCAGCCCCAGCATTTT. Encoded protein: CASRDLDNQPQHF.

The J gene is TRBJ2-5, the V gene TRBV2; possible D gene TRBD1, 5 bases. V gave up 8 bases and J gave up 4 bases, with 17 bases separating them. CDR3 length: 14 residues. The germline V gene encodes CDR1 SNHLY and CDR2 FYNNEI. The CDR3: CASHKVDRGETQYF. DNA for the CDR3: TGTGCCAGCCACAAAGTAGACAGAGGAGAGACCCAGTACTTC.

This chain uses TRBV27 with TRBJ1-5; D perhaps matches TRBD1 (6 bases). The CDR3 has 15 residues. Between the trimmed V and J ends, which lost 3 bases and 3 bases, there was a span of 12 bases. The germline gives CDR1 MNHEY, CDR2 SMNVEV (reference sequence). The CDR3 bases are TGTGCCAGCAGTTTTATTTCAGGGGCCAATCAGCCCCAGCATTTT. It encodes CASSFISGANQPQHF.

V usage is TRBV7-6 and J usage is TRBJ1-1, with D possibly matching TRBD1 (6 bases). Germline V lookup: CDR1 SGHVS, CDR2 FNYEAQ. There are 15 residues in the CDR3. Trimming took 3 bases from V and 2 from J, leaving 13 bases between them. CDR3 residues: CASSFLAGVNTEAFF. In DNA form, the CDR3 reads TGTGCCAGCAGCTTTTTGGCAGGGGTTAACACTGAAGCTTTCTTT.

The chain employs TRBV25-1 and TRBJ1-4, with D perhaps matching TRBD1 (5 bases). V gave up 5 bases and J gave up 3 bases, with 10 bases separating them. Germline V gene lookup returns CDR1 MGHDK and CDR2 SYGVNS. The CDR3 contains 14 residues. The DNA for the CDR3 is TGTGCCAGCAGTCAGACAGACTCTAATGAAAAACTGTTTTTT. Amino acids: CASSQTDSNEKLFF.

The rearrangement joins TRBV27 to TRBJ2-3; TRBD1 matches 7 bases. The V gene end was trimmed by 2 bases and the J gene end by 1 base; junction bases not matched to a gene: 0. Germline CDR1 reads MNHEY; CDR2 reads SMNVEV (reference sequence). The CDR3 length is 14 residues. CDR3 sequence reads: CASSLGQGTDTQYF. Here the CDR3 DNA reads TGTGCCAGCAGTTTAGGACAGGGCACAGATACGCAGTATTTT.